The 2 T cell receptor beta chains below come from one sample, sequenced in a study of blood T cell repertoires in COVID-19. This table comes from immunoSEQ multiplex PCR, and its TCRdb copy is limited to in-frame clones, with some not included. The data hold around 100,000 clones, with more than 75% observed a single time. Input material: peripheral blood. The receptors were gathered from a man aged 35-49 years with acute or convalescent COVID-19.

The chain employs TRBV19 and TRBJ1-2; 7 bases are shared with TRBD1. Germline V gene sequence: CDR1 LNHDA, CDR2 SQIVND (reference sequence). The CDR3 runs 15 residues. V was pared by 5 bases and J by 6 bases, with 12 bases of the junction left unmatched. Here the CDR3 DNA reads TGTGCCAGTAGTTGGTGGCAGGGGGATCGGGATGGCTACACCTTC. Translating it yields CASSWWQGDRDGYTF.

V is TRBV5-6 and J is TRBJ2-1, with TRBD2 identical over 8 bases. Unmatched junction bases numbered 4, after V lost 5 bases and J lost 0 bases. CDR1 SGHDT and CDR2 YYEEEE come from the germline V gene. The CDR3 spans 15 residues. The CDR3 DNA is TGTGCCAGCAGGGCTGCGGGGGGCTCCTACAATGAGCAGTTCTTC. Its translation is CASRAAGGSYNEQFF. Full variable domain (outside the CDR3, taken from reference TRBV5-6 and TRBJ2-1): DAGVTQSPTHLIKTRGQQVTLRCSPKSGHDTVSWYQQALGQGPQFIFQYYEEEERQRGNFPDRFSGHQFPNYSSELNVNALLLGDSALYLCASRAAGGSYNEQFFGPGTRLTVL.